The sequence of this TCR beta chain was determined in a study of neoadjuvant anti-PD-1 for oral cavity cancer. Findings and limits, study-wide: Expansion of preexisting intratumoral clones was suggested to aid response.

Germline loops: CDR1 SNHLY, CDR2 FYNNEI. V was cut by 4 bases and J by 4 bases, with 10 bases left in between. This CDR3 has 13 residues. Sequenced by immunoSEQ multiplex PCR; TCRdb stores in-frame clones only, minus some. The sample consists of over 10,000 clones, around 53% of them appearing once. Patients were newly diagnosed with stage II-IVA oral cavity squamous cell carcinoma without prior systemic or radiation treatment. As to this clone: Its antigen is unidentified.

The sequencing here drew on tumor tissue, taken before nivolumab (anti-PD-1) treatment. The rearrangement links TRBV2 to TRBJ1-2; D perhaps matches TRBD1 (6 bases). The source is a person aged 35 to 85 with oral cavity squamous cell carcinoma. CDR3 residues: CASSADSFYGYTF. The CDR3 nucleotides are TGTGCCAGCAGTGCGGACAGCTTCTATGGCTACACCTTC. The whole variable domain, filled in from reference TRBV2 and TRBJ1-2, reads EPEVTQTPSHQVTQMGQEVILRCVPISNHLYFYWYRQILGQKVEFLVSFYNNEISEKSEIFDDQFSVERPDGSNFTLKIRSTKLEDSAMYFCASSADSFYGYTFGSGTRLTVV.